Below, 13 T cell receptor beta chains from the same sample are listed, as sequenced in a study of blood T cell repertoires in COVID-19. The assay was immunoSEQ multiplex PCR, and TCRdb's table has in-frame clones only and misses some. The profile shows around 150,000 clones, approximately 79% of them singletons. Sequencing was done on a sample of PBMCs or T cells enriched from blood (not recorded which). These receptors originate from a woman aged 45-60 years who had recovered from COVID-19.

The chain links TRBV7-6 to TRBJ2-7; 7 bases line up with TRBD2. Germline V gene lookup returns CDR1 SGHVS and CDR2 FNYEAQ. J lost 5 bases, V lost 5 bases, and 9 bases had no gene match. The CDR3 runs to 14 residues. CDR3 DNA sequence: TGTGCCAGCAGCCCGAAGGGACTAAACCACGAGCAGTACTTC. Translation gives CASSPKGLNHEQYF.

The chain is built from TRBV5-8 and TRBJ1-2; D is uncertain. The V gene lost 2 bases and the J gene lost 8 bases, with 13 bases spanning the gap. This CDR3 is built from 13 residues. Per germline, CDR1 SGHTS and CDR2 YDEGEE. The CDR3 region has the DNA TGTGCCAGCAGCTTCGGCCCCCTGAGGGGCTACACCTTC. This translates into CASSFGPLRGYTF.

This sequence joins TRBV11-3 and TRBJ2-5; D remains unclear. This CDR3 spans 15 amino acids. V was cut by 1 base and J by 2 bases, with 11 bases left in between. CDR1 and CDR2 (germline): SGHNT, YENEEA. CDR3 coding DNA: TGTGCCAGCAGCTTAGTTCTTGGCAGGCAAGAGACCCAGTACTTC. This encodes CASSLVLGRQETQYF.

The V gene is TRBV14, the J gene TRBJ2-5; D is uncertain. CDR3 length: 13 amino acids. In germline, CDR1 is SGHDN, CDR2 FVKESK. Deletions cut 4 bases from V and 2 bases from J, with 8 bases between. CDR3 nucleotide sequence: TGTGCCAGCAGCCGATCGGGTCAAGAGACCCAGTACTTC. Encoded protein: CASSRSGQETQYF.

This sequence joins TRBV7-3 and TRBJ2-7; D unresolved. This CDR3 is 14 amino acids long. Trimming shortened V by 5 bases and J by 3 bases, and 14 bases separated the two germline ends. Germline V gene sequence: CDR1 SGHTA, CDR2 FQGTGA. CDR3 protein: CASSPRPDYYEQYF. CDR3 DNA sequence: TGTGCCAGCAGCCCCCGTCCAGATTACTACGAGCAGTACTTC.

The gene calls are TRBV3-1 (or the pseudogene TRBV3-2) and TRBJ2-1, with 10 bases matching TRBD2. This CDR3 region has 18 residues. The J segment lost 4 bases and the V segment lost 0 bases, leaving 9 bases of the junction unmatched. The V gene's germline CDR1 is LGHDT and CDR2 YNNKEL (reference sequence). As DNA, the CDR3 is TGTGCCAGCAGCCAAGAACCTAGCGGGAGAGCCTCATACAATGAGCAGTTCTTC. It yields the protein CASSQEPSGRASYNEQFF.

The chain has TRBV11-3 and TRBJ1-2, with 9 bases that match TRBD1. Germline V lookup: CDR1 SGHNT, CDR2 YENEEA. The CDR3 loop spans 14 amino acids. J was trimmed by 5 bases and V by 0 bases; bases with no gene match: 1. CDR3 protein: CASSLDDRGYGYTF. CDR3 DNA sequence: TGTGCCAGCAGCTTAGACGACAGGGGGTATGGCTACACCTTC.

The chain recombines TRBV18 with TRBJ2-3; the D is unclear. This CDR3 has 14 residues. Trimming removed 2 bases at V and 2 bases at J, with 8 bases between. Per germline, CDR1 KGHSH and CDR2 LQKENI. The CDR3 protein is CASSPIRNTDTQYF. The CDR3 DNA reads TGTGCCAGCTCACCAATCAGAAACACAGATACGCAGTATTTT.

This sequence joins TRBV3-1 (or the pseudogene TRBV3-2) and TRBJ2-1; D is perhaps TRBD2 (5 bases). V lost 0 bases and J 12 bases, leaving 15 bases between the germline ends. CDR1 and CDR2 (germline): LGHDT, YNNKEL (reference sequence). The length of the CDR3 is 14 residues. Here the CDR3 DNA reads TGTGCCAGCAGCCAAGATCGCGGTCCCAGCGGGCAGTTCTTC. It specifies CASSQDRGPSGQFF.

This clone was recorded a few times. The rearrangement joins TRBV9 to TRBJ1-1; D gene ambiguous. Germline V gene lookup returns CDR1 SGDLS and CDR2 YYNGEE. The CDR3 consists of 15 residues. V was cut by 0 bases and J by 5 bases, with 14 bases left in between. The CDR3 loop is CASSVVSTRGTEAFF. In nucleotides, the CDR3 is TGTGCCAGCAGCGTAGTATCAACTAGAGGAACTGAAGCTTTCTTT. The entire variable domain, with the rest obtained from reference TRBV9 and TRBJ1-1, is as follows: DSGVTQTPKHLITATGQRVTLRCSPRSGDLSVYWYQQSLDQGLQFLIQYYNGEERAKGNILERFSAQQFPDLHSELNLSSLELGDSALYFCASSVVSTRGTEAFFGQGTRLTVV.

The chain uses TRBV19 and TRBJ1-4, with a possible D match to TRBD1 (5 bases). This CDR3 spans 16 amino acids. The germline CDR1 and CDR2 sequences are LNHDA and SQIVND (reference sequence). The V end was cut by 3 bases, the J end by 8 bases, with 19 bases between. The CDR3 nucleotides are TGTGCCAGTAGTATGACCCCCAGGGTGCCTTTGGAAAAACTGTTTTTT. Protein sequence: CASSMTPRVPLEKLFF.

This chain uses TRBV18 with TRBJ1-4; 9 bases agree with TRBD1. The CDR3 is 14 residues long. Germline V gene data show CDR1 as KGHSH and CDR2 as LQKENI. V dropped 3 bases and J dropped 8; count of bases not matched to a gene: 4. CDR3 sequence: CASSPTGTGEKLFF. DNA of the CDR3: TGTGCCAGCTCACCCACCGGGACAGGGGAAAAACTGTTTTTT. The full variable domain, its missing parts supplied by reference TRBV18 and TRBJ1-4, is NAGVMQNPRHLVRRRGQEARLRCSPMKGHSHVYWYRQLPEEGLKFMVYLQKENIIDESGMPKERFSAEFPKEGPSILRIQQVVRGDSAAYFCASSPTGTGEKLFFGSGTQLSVL.

This chain connects TRBV27 to TRBJ1-5; tentatively, D is TRBD1 (5 bases). Germline V gives CDR1 MNHEY, CDR2 SMNVEV (reference sequence). The CDR3 runs 15 residues. Trimming took 6 bases from V and 6 from J, leaving 18 bases between them. The CDR3 DNA is TGTGCCAGCAGACCCGGGACTGTGGAACGTCAGCCCCAGCATTTT. The encoded protein is CASRPGTVERQPQHF.